Sequencing of this T cell receptor beta chain was carried out in a study of shared clonotypes between healthy human individuals. Across the study: CD4 naive and CD4 memory each took three plates per donor, while CD8 naive took two and CD8 memory one. Findings of the study overall: In this cohort, only blood was sampled, and tissue repertoires likely differ.

The length of the CDR3 is 15 residues. V lost 5 bases, J lost 6 bases, and 14 bases lay in between. Per the germline V gene, CDR1 is SGHAT and CDR2 is FQNNGV. Every immunoSEQ plate was one replicate of a subset's evenly spread DNA. Assay: immunoSEQ multiplex PCR; the TCRdb copy retains only in-frame clones and omits some. The sample yields around 2,000,000 clones, about 95% seen once. Naive CD8 cells were CD45RO-negative, positively selected for CCR7, excluding terminally differentiated effector memory CD45RA+ cells. With regard to this clone: Its antigen is not known.

This clonotype was obtained from a man between 18 and 29 years old in good health. The chain couples TRBV11-2 to TRBJ1-6; no reliable D call. The sequenced sample consisted of naive CD8+ T cells sorted from blood. The CDR3 is CASSTPLGSNSPLHF. Here the CDR3 DNA reads TGTGCCAGCAGCACCCCCCTGGGAAGTAATTCACCCCTCCACTTT.